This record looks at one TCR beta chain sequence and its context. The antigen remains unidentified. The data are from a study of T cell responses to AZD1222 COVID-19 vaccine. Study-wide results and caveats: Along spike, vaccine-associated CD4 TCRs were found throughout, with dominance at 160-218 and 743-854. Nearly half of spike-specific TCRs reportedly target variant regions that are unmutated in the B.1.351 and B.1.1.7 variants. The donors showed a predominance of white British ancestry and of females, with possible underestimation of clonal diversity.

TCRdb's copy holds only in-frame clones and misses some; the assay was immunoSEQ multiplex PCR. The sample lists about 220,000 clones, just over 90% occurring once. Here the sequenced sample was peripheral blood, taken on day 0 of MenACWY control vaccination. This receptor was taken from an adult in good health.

The CDR3: CASSHQQGNTEAFF. In nucleotides, the CDR3 is TGCGCCAGCAGCCATCAACAGGGGAACACTGAAGCTTTCTTT. This sequence joins TRBV4-3 and TRBJ1-1; D possibly corresponds to TRBD1 (6 bases). There are 14 residues in the CDR3. The germline V and J ends were trimmed by 3 bases and 1 base, with 9 bases remaining between them. Per germline, CDR1 LGHNA and CDR2 YSLEER.